Shown below are 19 T cell receptor beta chains from a single sample sequenced in a study of cytomegalovirus exposure and HLA in healthy donors. The PCR employed 60 Vbeta primers together with 13 Jbeta primers. TCRdb's copy holds only in-frame clones and misses some; the assay was immunoSEQ multiplex PCR. The profile shows 140,000 to 150,000 clones, about 8.9% of them singletons. Input material: PBMCs. Every receptor here comes from a man in his fifties in good health and CMV-seronegative.

This clone was detected a few times. This rearrangement joins TRBV5-4 to TRBJ2-7; D possibly corresponds to TRBD1 (5 bases). Between the trimmed V and J ends, which lost 1 base and 0 bases, there was a span of 11 bases. The CDR3 covers 15 residues. CDR1 and CDR2 (germline): SGHNT, YYREEE (reference sequence). CDR3 protein: CASSLKGIFSYEQYF. The CDR3 bases are TGTGCCAGCAGCTTGAAGGGGATTTTCTCCTACGAGCAGTACTTC.

The CDR3, as DNA: TGCGCCAGCAGCTCTGGGAGGGGAAGCACTGAAGCTTTCTTT. As protein: CASSSGRGSTEAFF. The chain couples TRBV5-1 to TRBJ1-1; D is possibly TRBD1 (5 bases). This CDR3 spans 14 amino acids. The V and J ends lost 3 bases and 4 bases respectively, with 13 bases between them. CDR1 and CDR2 from the germline V gene are SGHRS and YFSETQ.

J is TRBJ2-1 and V is TRBV2; 11 bases fit TRBD1. V lost 6 bases, J lost 3 bases, and 22 bases stayed unmatched. CDR3 size: 21 residues. From germline, CDR1 is SNHLY and CDR2 FYNNEI. The CDR3 DNA sequence: TGTGCCAGCAGCGGGTGGGCGCCGGGACAGGGGGGAGAACAGAACTACAATGAGCAGTTCTTC. As protein: CASSGWAPGQGGEQNYNEQFF.

This clone was counted between two and nine times. V gene TRBV19 combines with J gene TRBJ2-1; 7 bases are a match to TRBD1. The length of the CDR3 is 16 residues. With 4 bases clipped from V and 8 bases from J, the junction kept 14 bases outside the gene matches. Germline loops: CDR1 LNHDA, CDR2 SQIVND (reference sequence). As DNA, the CDR3 is TGTGCCAGTAGTAGTAACAGGGGTCTTCAGATCCATGAGCAGTTCTTC. This sequence encodes CASSSNRGLQIHEQFF.

This clone turned up a few times. DNA for the CDR3: TGTGCCTCTGGGAGGGGGTGCACTGAAGCTTTCTTT. It specifies CASGRGCTEAFF. The chain couples TRBV21-1 to TRBJ1-1. TRBV21-1 represents a pseudogene. This CDR3 is 12 amino acids long.

This clone was detected only a few times. This chain links TRBV6-5 with TRBJ1-2, with 8 bases lining up with TRBD1. CDR1 and CDR2 from the germline V gene are MNHEY and SVGAGI. Trimming took 8 bases from V and 9 from J; bases not matched to a gene: 8. The CDR3 runs to 12 residues. The CDR3 region is CASYKGQGSYTF. The CDR3 nucleotides read TGTGCCAGCTACAAAGGACAGGGAAGCTACACCTTC.

The chain has TRBV2 and TRBJ2-1; D is uncertain. Germline assignment: CDR1 SNHLY and CDR2 FYNNEI. This CDR3 is 13 amino acids long. Trimming left V 7 bases short and J 7 bases short, with 14 bases between. CDR3 amino acids: CASNNLLKNEQFF. The CDR3 coding sequence is TGTGCCAGCAACAACCTGTTGAAGAATGAGCAGTTCTTC.

The sample holds a few counts of this clone. Here the CDR3 DNA reads TGTGCCAGCAGCGTAGTGGCAGGTTCCTTTGAAGATACGCAGTATTTT. Amino acids: CASSVVAGSFEDTQYF. The rearrangement links TRBV9 to TRBJ2-3; the D is unclear. This CDR3 region has 16 residues. Germline values: CDR1 SGDLS, CDR2 YYNGEE. The V and J ends lost 0 bases and 5 bases respectively, with 16 bases between them.

This clone was seen more than once but under ten times. Other DNA sequences in the sample encode the same CDR3. The genes are TRBV5-1 and TRBJ1-1; D is unresolved. Between the trimmed V and J ends, which lost 6 bases and 1 base, there was a span of 4 bases. The germline V gene encodes CDR1 SGHRS and CDR2 YFSETQ. This CDR3 contains 11 residues. The CDR3 protein is CASTGNTEAFF. CDR3 in DNA: TGCGCCAGCACAGGGAACACTGAAGCTTTCTTT.

V gene TRBV7-9 combines with J gene TRBJ2-7; D not resolved. The CDR3 is 13 amino acids. V lost 1 base to trimming and J lost 9 bases, with 13 bases between them. CDR1 SEHNR and CDR2 FQNEAQ come from the germline V gene (reference sequence). In nucleotides, the CDR3 is TGTGCCAGCAGCTTAGACAGCCTATCTTGGCAGTACTTC. Translated, it gives CASSLDSLSWQYF.

J is TRBJ2-4 and V is TRBV5-6, with 10 bases matching TRBD2. Losses at the gene ends were 2 bases for V and 16 bases for J; bases not matched to a gene: 15. The CDR3 contains 15 residues. Germline CDR1 is SGHDT and CDR2 is YYEEEE. The CDR3 bases are TGTGCCAGCAGCTTTAGCGGGGGGCTGGCGGGGGGAGCCTACTTC. It codes for CASSFSGGLAGGAYF.

The V call is TRBV5-1, the J call TRBJ2-7; D perhaps matches TRBD2 (6 bases). V lost 2 bases and J lost 0, with 12 bases in between. The CDR3 is made up of 15 amino acids. The germline CDR1 and CDR2 sequences are SGHRS and YFSETQ. For the CDR3, the DNA is TGCGCCAGCAGCTTAGCCCCGGGGGACTCCTACGAGCAGTACTTC. Amino acid sequence: CASSLAPGDSYEQYF.

The chain is built from TRBV28 and TRBJ1-1; D is undetermined. V dropped 3 bases and J dropped 6 bases, with 11 bases sitting between them. This CDR3 region has 13 residues. Germline assignment: CDR1 MDHEN and CDR2 SYDVKM. This CDR3 reads CASSFMTYPEAFF. The CDR3 coding sequence is TGTGCCAGCAGTTTTATGACTTATCCTGAAGCTTTCTTT.

This clone was found a few times. The chain couples TRBV4-1 to TRBJ2-5, with D perhaps matching TRBD2 (5 bases). Germline V gene data show CDR1 as MGHRA and CDR2 as YSYEKL. V gave up 1 base and J gave up 4 bases, with 10 bases separating them. This CDR3 has 14 residues. CDR3: CASSQVVGGETQYF. In DNA form, the CDR3 reads TGCGCCAGCAGCCAAGTCGTAGGAGGAGAGACCCAGTACTTC.

V is TRBV28 and J is TRBJ1-1; TRBD1 agrees at 7 bases. The ends lost 4 bases at V and 1 base at J; junction bases unmatched: 6. Germline CDR1 and CDR2: MDHEN and SYDVKM. The CDR3 length is 15 residues. CDR3 region: CASSSDRLENTEAFF. The CDR3 bases are TGTGCCAGCAGTTCGGACAGGTTGGAGAACACTGAAGCTTTCTTT.

The chain couples TRBV11-2 to TRBJ2-3; possible D gene TRBD1, 5 bases. With 5 bases removed from V and 5 bases from J, the gap between germline ends came to 11 bases. Germline CDR1 is SGHAT and CDR2 is FQNNGV. The CDR3 length is 13 residues. Here the CDR3 DNA reads TGTGCCAGCAGCCCAGGCAGGGTAGATACGCAGTATTTT. It codes for CASSPGRVDTQYF.

The table lists this clone with a few counts. The chain recombines TRBV7-9 with TRBJ2-5; maybe TRBD2 (5 bases). This CDR3 comprises 16 residues. Germline assignment: CDR1 SEHNR and CDR2 FQNEAQ (reference sequence). Trimming stripped 5 bases from V and 5 bases from J, with 21 bases between. The CDR3 DNA reads as TGTGCCAGCAGCCCGAGGGTTGCGCCCAAAGGGGAGACCCAGTACTTC. Translation: CASSPRVAPKGETQYF.

This clone was picked up a small number of times. The gene calls are TRBV9 and TRBJ2-7, with 9 positions matching TRBD1. Germline CDR1 reads SGDLS; CDR2 reads YYNGEE. V lost 3 bases and J lost 1; bases outside the gene matches: 5. This CDR3 is built from 15 residues. The DNA for the CDR3 is TGTGCCAGCAGCGGGTCCGGGACAGGGTCCTACGAGCAGTACTTC. Amino acids: CASSGSGTGSYEQYF.

The rearrangement uses TRBV30 and TRBJ2-1; 7 bases fit TRBD2. The CDR3 extends over 16 amino acids. Germline CDR1 and CDR2: GTSNPN and SVGIG (reference sequence). Trimming at V came to 4 bases and at J to 9 bases, leaving 18 bases not matched to a gene. The CDR3 sequence: CAWTSTGGLPPGEQFF. CDR3 DNA: TGTGCCTGGACCTCCACGGGGGGTCTACCCCCGGGTGAGCAGTTCTTC.